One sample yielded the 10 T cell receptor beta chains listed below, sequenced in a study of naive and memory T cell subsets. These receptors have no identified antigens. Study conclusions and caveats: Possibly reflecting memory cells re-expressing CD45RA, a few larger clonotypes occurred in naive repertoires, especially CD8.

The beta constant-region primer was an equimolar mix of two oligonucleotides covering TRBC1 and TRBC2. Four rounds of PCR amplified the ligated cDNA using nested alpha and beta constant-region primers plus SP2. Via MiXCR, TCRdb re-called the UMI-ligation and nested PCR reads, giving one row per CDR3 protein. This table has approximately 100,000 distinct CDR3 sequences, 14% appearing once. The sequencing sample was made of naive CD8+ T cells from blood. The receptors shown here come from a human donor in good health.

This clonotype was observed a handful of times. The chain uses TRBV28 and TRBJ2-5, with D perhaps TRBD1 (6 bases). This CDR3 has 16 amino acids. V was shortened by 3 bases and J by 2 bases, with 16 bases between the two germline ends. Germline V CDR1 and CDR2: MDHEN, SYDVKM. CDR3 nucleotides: TGTGCCAGCAGTTTTATCGGGGCCAGGGGTCAAGAGACCCAGTACTTC. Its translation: CASSFIGARGQETQYF.

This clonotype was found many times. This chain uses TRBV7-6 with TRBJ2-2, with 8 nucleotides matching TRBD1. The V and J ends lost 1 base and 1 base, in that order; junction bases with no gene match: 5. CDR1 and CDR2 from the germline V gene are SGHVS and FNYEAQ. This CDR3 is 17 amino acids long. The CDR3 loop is CASSLVKTGENTGELFF. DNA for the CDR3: TGTGCCAGCAGCTTAGTAAAGACAGGGGAGAACACCGGGGAGCTGTTTTTT.

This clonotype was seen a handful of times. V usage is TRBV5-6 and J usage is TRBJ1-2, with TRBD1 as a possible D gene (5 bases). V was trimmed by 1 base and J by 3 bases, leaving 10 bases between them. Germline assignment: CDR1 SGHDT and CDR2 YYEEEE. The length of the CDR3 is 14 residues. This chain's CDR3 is CASSLRGRDYGYTF. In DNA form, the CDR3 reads TGTGCCAGCAGCTTGCGGGGACGAGACTATGGCTACACCTTC.

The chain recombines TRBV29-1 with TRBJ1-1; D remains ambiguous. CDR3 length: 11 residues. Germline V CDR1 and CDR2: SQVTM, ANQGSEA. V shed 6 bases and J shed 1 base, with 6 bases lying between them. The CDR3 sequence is CSVVPNTEAFF. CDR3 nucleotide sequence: TGCAGCGTCGTACCGAACACTGAAGCTTTCTTT.

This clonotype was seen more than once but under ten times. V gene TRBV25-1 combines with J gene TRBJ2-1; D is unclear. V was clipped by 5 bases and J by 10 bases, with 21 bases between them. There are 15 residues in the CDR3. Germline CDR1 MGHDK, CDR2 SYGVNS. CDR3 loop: CASSTLGPGRSEQFF. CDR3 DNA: TGTGCCAGCAGTACCCTCGGACCGGGCCGGAGCGAGCAGTTCTTC.

The CDR3 nucleotides read TGTGCCAGCTCACCCGGGACAGGGGTTGCAGATACGCAGTATTTT. Amino acid sequence: CASSPGTGVADTQYF. This chain uses TRBV18 with TRBJ2-3, with 10 bases identical to TRBD1. Trimming at V came to 3 bases and at J to 4 bases, leaving 4 bases not matched to a gene. The CDR3 is made up of 15 amino acids. Per germline, CDR1 KGHSH and CDR2 LQKENI.

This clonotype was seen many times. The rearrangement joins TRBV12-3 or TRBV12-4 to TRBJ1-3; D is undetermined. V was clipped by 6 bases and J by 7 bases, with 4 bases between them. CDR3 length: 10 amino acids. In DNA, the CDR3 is TGTGCCAGCAGCACTAACACCATATATTTT. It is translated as CASSTNTIYF.

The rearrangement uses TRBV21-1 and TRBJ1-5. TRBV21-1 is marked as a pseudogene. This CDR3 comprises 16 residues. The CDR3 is CASSKAEYNSNQPQHF. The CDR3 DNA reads TGTGCCAGCAGCAAAGCTGAATACAATAGCAATCAGCCCCAGCATTTT.

Written as DNA, the CDR3 is TGTGCCAGCAGTTTTTCCGGGGGTAACTACGAGCAGTACTTC. Encoded protein: CASSFSGGNYEQYF. V and J are TRBV27 and TRBJ2-7, with D perhaps TRBD2 (6 bases). The CDR3 consists of 14 residues. From germline, CDR1 is MNHEY and CDR2 SMNVEV (reference sequence). V lost 3 bases and J lost 3, with 12 bases in between.

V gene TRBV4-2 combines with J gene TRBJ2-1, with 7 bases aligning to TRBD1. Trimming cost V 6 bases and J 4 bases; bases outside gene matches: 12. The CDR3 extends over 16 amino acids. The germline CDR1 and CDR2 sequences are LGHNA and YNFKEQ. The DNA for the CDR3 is TGTGCCAGCAGTACAGCGGAAGGGGGCCTTTACAATGAGCAGTTCTTC. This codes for CASSTAEGGLYNEQFF.